This TCR beta chain emerged from a study of shared clonotypes between healthy human individuals. Using immunoSEQ multiplex PCR, the repertoire was profiled, and TCRdb retains in-frame clones only, with some absent. Altogether around 720,000 clones are present, 60% to 75% being singletons, with the ten largest covering more than 1.5%. Germline CDR1 SQVTM, CDR2 ANQGSEA. Trimming pared 4 bases from V and 9 bases from J, leaving 16 bases between. The CDR3 is 13 residues long. Healthy HIV-negative adults with no recent acute infections or vaccinations were recruited as donors. The chain couples TRBV29-1 to TRBJ1-3, with a weak D call TRBD1 (5 bases). This sequence originates from a woman under 40 in good health. The sample taken for sequencing was memory CD4+ T cells sorted from blood. The subset was: CD45RA-negative fraction. CDR3 amino acids: CSVGGGPRSTIYF. DNA of the CDR3: TGCAGCGTTGGGGGCGGGCCCCGATCCACCATATATTTT.